The rows below give T cell receptor beta chains drawn from one sample of a study of spatial heterogeneity in lung cancer. TCRdb used MiXCR to reprocess the 5' RACE reads, holding one entry per CDR3 protein. The sample has about 5,300 distinct CDR3 sequences, roughly 7.4% seen once. Sample: lung tumor tissue, taken at surgery. These receptors originate from a male donor with early-stage non-small cell lung cancer. Each CDR3 is given with its conserved first and last residue. D genes are given only for firm matches. Clone size is not always given. Where it is, it says once, few, many or a class for expanded clones.

clone_size,j_call,d_call,v_call,cdr3_aa,cdr3_nt
few,TRBJ2-6,-,TRBV9,CASSAHPTGFSGANVLTF,TGTGCCAGCAGCGCACATCCTACAGGGTTCTCTGGGGCCAACGTCCTGACTTTC
many,TRBJ2-5,-,TRBV2,CASSEDTQTIVSYF,TGTGCCAGCAGTGAAGATACACAAACTATAGTCTCGTACTTC
medium-sized,TRBJ2-7,-,TRBV2,CASSYRTYEQYF,TGTGCCAGCAGTTACCGTACCTACGAGCAGTACTTC
few,TRBJ1-2,-,TRBV5-4,CASSLIRTEGYTF,TGTGCCAGCAGCTTAATTAGAACAGAGGGCTACACCTTC
many,TRBJ1-1,TRBD1,TRBV2,CASSETQGARDTEAFF,TGTGCCAGCAGTGAAACACAGGGGGCTAGGGACACTGAAGCTTTCTTT
many,TRBJ1-2,-,TRBV30,CAWSVGSALDYGYTF,TGTGCCTGGAGTGTGGGGTCAGCCCTAGACTATGGCTACACCTTC
large,TRBJ2-1,-,TRBV7-2,CASSPGRAGEQFF,TGTGCCAGCAGCCCTGGGCGAGCCGGTGAGCAGTTCTTC
many,TRBJ2-7,TRBD1,TRBV3-1,CASSRTGTYEQYF,TGTGCCAGCAGCCGGACAGGAACGTACGAGCAGTACTTC
-,TRBJ2-7,-,TRBV4-3,CASSQVREASYEQYF,TGCGCCAGCAGCCAAGTCAGGGAGGCGTCCTACGAGCAGTACTTC
many,TRBJ2-7,-,TRBV7-8,CASRYNTGGGEEQYF,TGTGCCAGCAGATACAACACGGGGGGCGGGGAGGAGCAGTACTTC
-,TRBJ1-2,TRBD1,TRBV29-1,CSVSRSDRVWSNYGYTF,TGCAGCGTCTCCCGGTCGGACAGGGTATGGTCTAACTATGGCTACACCTTC
many,TRBJ1-6,TRBD1,TRBV30,CAWSSGTGGSPLHF,TGTGCCTGGAGTTCCGGGACAGGGGGCTCACCCCTCCACTTT
many,TRBJ2-7,-,TRBV7-8,CASSLDRGEQYF,TGTGCCAGCAGCTTAGACCGCGGCGAGCAGTACTTC
many,TRBJ2-7,TRBD1,TRBV20-1,CSARDSRTGGNGCYF,TGCAGTGCTAGAGACAGCCGGACAGGGGGGAACGGGTGCTACTTC
medium-sized,TRBJ2-1,TRBD2,TRBV28,CASSSQTSGRALRYNEQFF,TGTGCCAGCAGCTCCCAGACTAGCGGGAGGGCCCTTCGCTACAATGAGCAGTTCTTC
many,TRBJ1-5,-,TRBV6-1,CASSEAQQHNRPQHF,TGTGCCAGCAGTGAAGCGCAACAGCACAACCGGCCCCAGCATTTT
few,TRBJ2-3,TRBD2,TRBV28,CASSLAGATDTQYF,TGTGCCAGCAGTTTGGCGGGAGCGACGGATACGCAGTATTTT
many,TRBJ2-1,-,TRBV6-5,CASTRGPANEQFF,TGTGCCAGCACGAGAGGGCCGGCCAATGAGCAGTTCTTC
many,TRBJ1-1,TRBD1,TRBV28,CASSTPGGYTEAFF,TGTGCCAGCAGTACCCCAGGGGGTTACACTGAAGCTTTCTTT
many,TRBJ2-5,TRBD2,TRBV6-6,CASSKARGGGLQETQYF,TGTGCCAGCAGTAAAGCGCGTGGCGGGGGACTTCAAGAGACCCAGTACTTC
few,TRBJ1-1,-,TRBV20-1,CSAREGGTEAFF,TGCAGTGCTAGGGAGGGTGGCACTGAAGCTTTCTTT
few,TRBJ2-3,-,TRBV6-1,CASSGDWADTQYF,TGTGCCAGCAGTGGGGACTGGGCAGATACGCAGTATTTT
-,TRBJ2-7,-,TRBV9,CASSVGGLLYEQYF,TGTGCCAGCAGCGTAGGGGGACTCCTCTACGAGCAGTACTTC
many,TRBJ2-5,-,TRBV7-2,CASSLALAGRTQYF,TGTGCCAGCAGCTTAGCCCTAGCCGGACGGACCCAGTACTTC
many,TRBJ2-2,TRBD2,TRBV3-1,CASSPLAGGPTGELFF,TGTGCCAGCAGCCCACTAGCGGGGGGGCCCACCGGGGAGCTGTTTTTT
few,TRBJ2-1,-,TRBV11-2,CASSLVATAPLPFF,TGTGCCAGCAGCTTAGTAGCGACAGCCCCATTACCGTTCTTC
-,TRBJ2-7,-,TRBV20-1,CSARGLISGYEQYF,TGCAGTGCTAGAGGGCTTATTAGCGGCTACGAGCAGTACTTC
many,TRBJ2-7,TRBD2,TRBV7-8,CASSLTSREQYF,TGTGCCAGCAGCTTGACTAGCAGAGAGCAGTACTTC
-,TRBJ2-6,-,TRBV5-1,CASSDQSSGANVLTF,TGCGCCAGCAGCGATCAGAGCTCTGGGGCCAACGTCCTGACTTTC
many,TRBJ2-7,-,TRBV7-9,CASSTRAWGYEQYF,TGTGCCAGCAGCACTAGGGCTTGGGGATACGAGCAGTACTTC
many,TRBJ2-1,TRBD2,TRBV29-1,CSVLLRLAGLQEQFF,TGCAGCGTCCTACTTCGACTAGCGGGCCTCCAGGAGCAGTTCTTC
many,TRBJ2-5,-,TRBV7-9,CASSWGGKETQYF,TGTGCCAGCAGCTGGGGCGGGAAAGAGACCCAGTACTTC
few,TRBJ2-3,TRBD2,TRBV20-1,CSASETSGADTQYF,TGCAGTGCTTCCGAGACTAGCGGGGCCGATACGCAGTATTTT
few,TRBJ2-7,-,TRBV15,CATSRDPQLYEQYF,TGTGCCACCAGCAGAGATCCACAGCTCTACGAGCAGTACTTC
many,TRBJ2-5,TRBD1,TRBV5-6,CASSRLRDRSFQETQYF,TGTGCCAGCAGCCGTCTCCGGGACAGGAGTTTCCAAGAGACCCAGTACTTC
many,TRBJ1-1,TRBD1,TRBV7-2,CASSQAGGYTEAFF,TGTGCCAGCAGCCAAGCAGGGGGATATACTGAAGCTTTCTTT
-,TRBJ1-5,-,TRBV6-5,CASRGGPGKPQHF,TGTGCCAGCCGCGGGGGGCCAGGGAAGCCCCAGCATTTT
few,TRBJ2-2,TRBD2,TRBV7-2,CASSLLGLAGMTGELFF,TGTGCCAGCAGCTTACTGGGACTAGCGGGGATGACCGGGGAGCTGTTTTTT
many,TRBJ2-5,-,TRBV12-3/TRBV12-4,CASSRDLQETQYF,TGTGCCAGCAGTCGGGACTTGCAAGAGACCCAGTACTTC
-,TRBJ2-1,-,TRBV10-3,CAISPENEQFF,TGTGCCATCTCCCCTGAGAATGAGCAGTTCTTC
many,TRBJ1-4,TRBD1,TRBV3-1,CASSQDYRGYEKLFF,TGTGCCAGCAGCCAAGATTACAGGGGGTACGAAAAACTGTTTTTT
many,TRBJ2-7,-,TRBV29-1,CSVRSQGPDTYEQYF,TGCAGCGTTAGGAGTCAGGGGCCGGACACCTACGAGCAGTACTTC